These 14 T cell receptor beta chains came from one sample sequenced in a study of T cell responses to AZD1222 COVID-19 vaccine. Method: immunoSEQ multiplex PCR; TCRdb's copy keeps in-frame clones and lacks some. The sample holds about 120,000 clones; more than 80% are singletons and the top ten take 5.4%. This specimen consisted of peripheral blood, obtained on day 0 of AZD1222 vaccination. The source of these receptors is an adult in good health.

The J gene is TRBJ1-1, the V gene TRBV28; D gene unclear. V dropped 6 bases and J dropped 6 bases, with 14 bases sitting between them. The length of the CDR3 is 13 residues. Germline CDR1 reads MDHEN; CDR2 reads SYDVKM. Here the CDR3 DNA reads TGTGCCAGCAGCTCCAACCGTTTGGCTGAAGCTTTCTTT. It specifies CASSSNRLAEAFF.

This clone was recorded once. The chain uses TRBV19 and TRBJ1-1, with 7 bases aligning to TRBD1. The V gene's germline CDR1 is LNHDA and CDR2 SQIVND (reference sequence). The CDR3 covers 13 residues. Germline trimming cut 8 bases from V and 1 base from J; bases unmatched to any gene: 4. The CDR3 DNA is TGTGCCAGTGCCCGGACAGGGAACACTGAAGCTTTCTTT. It codes for CASARTGNTEAFF.

This clone was detected a few times. The J gene is TRBJ1-5, the V gene TRBV27, with D unclear. Germline V lookup: CDR1 MNHEY, CDR2 SMNVEV (reference sequence). The germline V and J ends were trimmed by 6 bases and 0 bases, with 12 bases remaining between them. The length of the CDR3 is 15 residues. CDR3 DNA sequence: TGTGCCAGCAGCCGTACAAGGGATAGCAATCAGCCCCAGCATTTT. It translates to CASSRTRDSNQPQHF.

The chain uses TRBV29-1 and TRBJ2-7; D is unresolved. The CDR3 is 14 amino acids. The germline V gene has CDR1 SQVTM and CDR2 ANQGSEA. V was shortened by 4 bases and J by 3 bases, with 16 bases between the two germline ends. CDR3: CSVVNIGTRYEQYF. The CDR3 DNA reads TGCAGCGTTGTGAACATCGGAACCCGCTACGAGCAGTACTTC.

The chain has TRBV30 and TRBJ1-3, with 7 bases that match TRBD1. This CDR3 comprises 12 residues. With V trimmed by 1 base and J by 15 bases, 9 bases remained unmatched. Germline assignment: CDR1 GTSNPN and CDR2 SVGIG (reference sequence). The CDR3 loop is CAWSGRGQARYF. The CDR3 nucleotides are TGTGCCTGGAGTGGAAGGGGGCAGGCCCGATATTTT.

Comments on this clone: The sample contains more than one DNA sequence encoding this CDR3. V is TRBV12-3 or TRBV12-4 and J is TRBJ1-2, with 11 bases lining up with TRBD1. The CDR3 consists of 13 residues. J was trimmed by 7 bases and V by 3 bases; bases with no gene match: 1. In nucleotides, the CDR3 is TGTGCCAGCAGTTTGGGACAGGGGGGTGGCTACACCTTC. The encoded protein is CASSLGQGGGYTF.

The chain combines TRBV5-1 with TRBJ2-7, with TRBD1 identical over 9 bases. Germline V gene lookup returns CDR1 SGHRS and CDR2 YFSETQ. V shed 6 bases and J 1 base; nucleotides not matched to a gene: 5. This CDR3 is 14 amino acids long. As DNA, the CDR3 is TGCGCCAGCAACTCCGGACAGGGGTCCTACGAGCAGTACTTC. Translation gives CASNSGQGSYEQYF.

The J gene is TRBJ1-2, the V gene TRBV4-2; 7 bases map to TRBD1. The CDR3 spans 15 residues. V trimming: 0 bases; J trimming: 0 bases; junction bases outside the gene matches: 1. The germline gives CDR1 LGHNA, CDR2 YNFKEQ. The CDR3 loop is CASSQDTGANYGYTF. CDR3 in DNA: TGTGCCAGCAGCCAAGATACAGGGGCTAACTATGGCTACACCTTC.

The chain is built from TRBV19 and TRBJ1-1, with TRBD1 matching over 9 bases. CDR1 and CDR2 (germline): LNHDA, SQIVND (reference sequence). The CDR3 is 14 amino acids. J gave up 12 bases and V 5 bases, and 13 bases lay outside the gene matches. The CDR3: CASSDPGQGGQTFF. Here the CDR3 DNA reads TGTGCCAGTAGTGACCCGGGACAGGGAGGCCAAACTTTCTTT.

The rearrangement joins TRBV7-3 to TRBJ2-1, with a tentative D call TRBD1 (6 bases). The CDR3 contains 13 residues. Trimming pared 5 bases from V and 8 bases from J, leaving 13 bases between. Germline CDR1 reads SGHTA; CDR2 reads FQGTGA. CDR3 loop: CASSPGGGHEQFF. The CDR3 bases are TGTGCCAGCAGCCCAGGTGGGGGCCATGAGCAGTTCTTC.

This chain joins TRBV29-1 and TRBJ1-1; 8 bases match TRBD1. Germline CDR1 SQVTM, CDR2 ANQGSEA. The J segment lost 0 bases and the V segment lost 8 bases, leaving 5 bases of the junction unmatched. This CDR3 comprises 13 residues. The DNA for the CDR3 is TGCAGCACACGACAGGGGATGAACACTGAAGCTTTCTTT. It yields the protein CSTRQGMNTEAFF.

The V call is TRBV3-1 (or the pseudogene TRBV3-2), the J call TRBJ1-6, with D possibly matching TRBD1 (6 bases). Germline loops: CDR1 LGHDT, CDR2 YNNKEL (reference sequence). This CDR3 contains 15 residues. The V end was cut by 3 bases, the J end by 9 bases, with 15 bases between. The CDR3 reads CASSHGGGSGSPLHF. CDR3 sequence (DNA): TGTGCCAGCAGCCACGGGGGGGGCAGCGGTTCACCCCTCCACTTT.

The genes are TRBV11-2 and TRBJ2-3, with D tentatively TRBD2 (5 bases). The length of the CDR3 is 17 residues. V was clipped by 3 bases and J by 7 bases, with 23 bases between them. Germline loops: CDR1 SGHAT, CDR2 FQNNGV. CDR3 loop: CASSFQRVDGPWHTQYF. In DNA form, the CDR3 reads TGTGCCAGCAGCTTCCAGAGGGTCGACGGGCCCTGGCATACGCAGTATTTT.

The rearrangement joins TRBV18 to TRBJ1-2; 8 positions match TRBD1. Germline loops: CDR1 KGHSH, CDR2 LQKENI. The CDR3 sequence is 16 residues long. V dropped 6 bases and J dropped 0; count of bases not matched to a gene: 9. DNA for the CDR3: TGTGCCAGCTCCCGAGAAGGACAGGGCGCTAACTATGGCTACACCTTC. It is translated as CASSREGQGANYGYTF.